These T cell receptor beta chains were read from a single sample in a study of T cell responses to AZD1222 COVID-19 vaccine. The table came from immunoSEQ multiplex PCR; TCRdb's copy has only in-frame clones and leaves some out. This sample has fewer than 180,000 clones, with roughly 90% found just once. The source material was peripheral blood, sampled 28 days after the second AZD1222 dose. All receptors come from an adult who received the AZD1222 COVID-19 vaccine. CDR3s include the opening cysteine and the closing phenylalanine or tryptophan. Fields, in order: J gene, V gene, clone size, D gene, CDR3 DNA, CDR3 protein. The D gene is left open where the match is weak. Size values are once, few and many counts, or a class for expanded clones, and some rows have none.

TRBJ1-4,TRBV24-1,.,.,TGTGCCACCAGTGACACCGGGACAACTAATGAAAAACTGTTTTTT,CATSDTGTTNEKLFF
TRBJ2-1,TRBV6-4,.,TRBD1,TGTGCCAGCAGCGCTACCGGGACAGGTTACAATGAGCAGTTCTTC,CASSATGTGYNEQFF
TRBJ2-5,TRBV20-1,.,.,TGCAGTGCTAGTGGGTCATACCAAGAGACCCAGTACTTC,CSASGSYQETQYF
TRBJ1-3,TRBV2,.,.,TGTGCCAGCAGCTTAGAGCGGGGGTTCTCTGGAAACACCATATATTTT,CASSLERGFSGNTIYF
TRBJ1-2,TRBV9,.,TRBD1,TGTGCCAGCAGCGCCCCCGGGACAGCCCTGGGGTATGGCTACACCTTC,CASSAPGTALGYGYTF
TRBJ2-1,TRBV7-2,.,.,TGTGCCAGCAGCTTACTGAATATCTACAATGAGCAGTTCTTC,CASSLLNIYNEQFF
TRBJ2-1,TRBV5-1,.,.,TGCGCCAGCAGCACGGTAACCGGCTCCTACAATGAGCAGTTCTTC,CASSTVTGSYNEQFF
TRBJ2-7,TRBV3-1/TRBV3-2,once,.,TGTGCCAGCAGCCAAGCCTCGACAGACCAGAGCGAGCAGTACTTC,CASSQASTDQSEQYF
TRBJ2-1,TRBV7-2,.,TRBD2,TGTGCCAGCAGCTTAACTAGCGGGAGTCAAGCGGTTGAGCAGTTCTTC,CASSLTSGSQAVEQFF
TRBJ2-3,TRBV6-4,.,TRBD2,TGTGCCAGCAGTGACCTCGGGACTAGCGACACAGATACGCAGTATTTT,CASSDLGTSDTDTQYF
TRBJ2-7,TRBV11-3,once,TRBD2,TGTGCCAGCAGCGAGACTAGCGGGTACTACTACGAGCAGTACTTC,CASSETSGYYYEQYF
TRBJ1-1,TRBV10-3,.,.,TGTGCCATCAGTGAGAGGCCGGGTGGGAACACTGAAGCTTTCTTT,CAISERPGGNTEAFF
TRBJ1-6,TRBV24-1,.,TRBD1,TGTGCCACCAGTCGATCCGGACAGGGGAATTCACCCCTCCACTTT,CATSRSGQGNSPLHF
TRBJ1-3,TRBV28,.,.,TGTGCCAGCAGCGCCGCGGGATCTGGAAACACCATATATTTT,CASSAAGSGNTIYF
TRBJ2-7,TRBV7-2,.,.,TGTGCCAGCAGCCTATTGACGGTTAGCTCCTACGAGCAGTACTTC,CASSLLTVSSYEQYF
TRBJ1-6,TRBV4-2,.,TRBD1,TGTGCCAGCAGCCAAGGGGACAGGGGTAATTCACCCCTCCACTTT,CASSQGDRGNSPLHF
TRBJ1-1,TRBV10-1,.,.,TGCGCCAGCAGTGAGTTCGGGAACACTGAAGCTTTCTTT,CASSEFGNTEAFF
TRBJ2-6,TRBV9,.,.,TGTGCCAGCACCAAGGGAGGGGGCGCCCTAGGAGGGGCCAACGTCCTGACTTTC,CASTKGGGALGGANVLTF
TRBJ1-4,TRBV5-6,.,.,TGTGCCAGCAGCCTCCGGGTTAATGAAAAACTGTTTTTT,CASSLRVNEKLFF
TRBJ2-1,TRBV30,.,.,TGTGCCTGGGTCCTAGGGAGTGAGCAGTTCTTC,CAWVLGSEQFF
TRBJ2-3,TRBV11-3,few,.,TGTGCCAGCAGCTTATACTTGAGCACAGATACGCAGTATTTT,CASSLYLSTDTQYF
TRBJ2-7,TRBV5-4,.,TRBD2,TGTGCCAGCAGCCCCGTAGCGGGGGGAGGTACCTACGAGCAGTACTTC,CASSPVAGGGTYEQYF
TRBJ2-7,TRBV13,.,.,TGTGCCAGCAGCTTAGCGGGAAGTTCCTACGAGCAGTACTTC,CASSLAGSSYEQYF
TRBJ1-5,TRBV4-2,.,.,TGTGCCAGCAGCCAAGATAAGGGATATAGCAATCAGCCCCAGCATTTT,CASSQDKGYSNQPQHF
TRBJ2-1,TRBV3-1/TRBV3-2,.,.,TGTGCCACCACGCGTTCCCGGGGTGGGACAAATTACAATGAGCAGTTCTTC,CATTRSRGGTNYNEQFF
TRBJ2-5,TRBV5-1,.,TRBD2,TGCGCCAGCGGAGGATCTAGCGGGATAGAAGAGACCCAGTACTTC,CASGGSSGIEETQYF
TRBJ2-6,TRBV19,.,.,TGTGCCAGTAGTATAGATTCGAGCTCTGGGGCCAACGTCCTGACTTTC,CASSIDSSSGANVLTF
TRBJ1-4,TRBV28,.,.,TGTGCCAGCAGTTTAGTTTTAGGGATAACCGAAAAACTGTTTTTT,CASSLVLGITEKLFF
TRBJ1-5,TRBV7-2,.,.,TGTGCCAGCAGCCAAGGACAGCTCAATCAGCCCCAGCATTTT,CASSQGQLNQPQHF
TRBJ1-2,TRBV2,.,.,TGTGCCAGCACCCTGGTGGGCAGGGGAGGTATTGGCTACACCTTC,CASTLVGRGGIGYTF
TRBJ2-3,TRBV5-5,.,.,TGTGCCAGCAGCCCAACCGGGACAACCGATACGCAGTATTTT,CASSPTGTTDTQYF
TRBJ2-2,TRBV25-1,.,TRBD1,TGTGCCACTTCTGTGGGACAGGGCCCCGGGGAGCTGTTTTTT,CATSVGQGPGELFF
TRBJ1-1,TRBV4-2,.,.,TGTGCCAGCAGCCAAGAAGACAGTTCTTCGGCTTTCTTT,CASSQEDSSSAFF
TRBJ1-1,TRBV14,.,.,TGTGCCAGCAGCCCTCTTAACCGGAACACTGAAGCTTTCTTT,CASSPLNRNTEAFF
TRBJ1-2,TRBV6-2/TRBV6-3,once,.,TGTGCCAGCAGTTCCGGTGGAGTCCCCGTTTACTATGGCTACACCTTC,CASSSGGVPVYYGYTF
TRBJ1-1,TRBV21-1,once,.,TGTGCCAGCAGCAAAGTAACAGGGGATTATGGAAACACTGAAGCTTTCTTT,CASSKVTGDYGNTEAFF
TRBJ2-2,TRBV18,.,.,TGTGCCAGCTCCTCCGTTTACGGAAACACCGGGGAGCTGTTTTTT,CASSSVYGNTGELFF
TRBJ1-5,TRBV19,.,TRBD1,TGTGCCAGTAGCCTACAGGGGGGCCAGCCCCAGCATTTT,CASSLQGGQPQHF
TRBJ1-2,TRBV2,.,TRBD1,TGTGCCAAACAGGGGGCTCACTATGGCTACACCTTC,CAKQGAHYGYTF